This T cell receptor beta chain was sequenced for a study of T cell responses to AZD1222 COVID-19 vaccine. Sequencing was performed with immunoSEQ multiplex PCR; in TCRdb, only in-frame clones are kept and a portion is missing. The data contain about 39,000 clones, 70% to 90% of them singletons. Trimming shortened V by 0 bases and J by 0 bases, and 8 bases separated the two germline ends. The CDR3 is 16 residues long. Germline loops: CDR1 MNHNY, CDR2 SVGAGI (reference sequence). The chain links TRBV6-6 to TRBJ2-2, with D perhaps TRBD2 (6 bases). This specimen consisted of peripheral blood, obtained 28 days after the second AZD1222 dose. This TCR was sampled from an adult who received the AZD1222 COVID-19 vaccine. CDR3 nucleotide sequence: TGTGCCAGCAGTTACTCGGGACTTACGAACACCGGGGAGCTGTTTTTT. Amino acid sequence: CASSYSGLTNTGELFF.